This T cell receptor (beta chain) was sequenced during a study of beta chain features in type 1 diabetes. Study information: The patients were much like the healthy donors in age, gender and cell yields.

Every bit of the isolated RNA underwent reverse transcription, so sequencing read expressed TCRB transcripts. Only in-frame clones appear in the TCRdb table, and some are missing; sequencing was by immunoSEQ multiplex PCR. Counted here are 450,000 to 600,000 clones, about 29% occurring once; the ten biggest clones make up 0.05% to 0.065%. General study points: Insertion counts at VDJ junctions were lower in type 1 diabetes patients, who also showed more deletions there.

V was cut by 4 bases and J by 4 bases, with 10 bases left in between. Germline CDR1 is SGHRS and CDR2 is YFSETQ. The CDR3 totals 13 residues. Of note for this clone: Its specificity is unknown.

A single heparinised blood sample, averaging roughly 0.11 L, was obtained per donor. Sorting that relied on CD45RO/CCR7/CD25/CD127/CD95/CD27 yielded CD4+ naive, central memory, regulatory and stem cell-like memory cells. This receptor was obtained from a man aged 18 to 29 in good health. The V and J genes are TRBV5-1 and TRBJ2-3; D perhaps matches TRBD1 (6 bases). Sequencing was done on a sample of naive CD4+ T cells from blood. The CDR3 DNA reads TGCGCCAGCAGCGCACAGGGCCCAGATACGCAGTATTTT. It yields the protein CASSAQGPDTQYF.